This TCR beta chain stems from a study of blood T cell repertoires in COVID-19. Trimming cost V 4 bases and J 3 bases; bases outside gene matches: 9. Germline V gives CDR1 MRHNA, CDR2 SNTAGT. The CDR3 is 16 residues long. The table came from immunoSEQ multiplex PCR; TCRdb's copy has only in-frame clones and leaves some out. Of 250,000 to 300,000 clones in the sample, about 81% were seen once. Specimen: PBMCs or T cells enriched from blood (not recorded which). This chain links TRBV6-4 with TRBJ2-3; TRBD2 matches at 8 bases. This TCR came from a man aged 25 to 45 with acute COVID-19. The chain's CDR3 is CASSVREGDTTDTQYF. The DNA of the CDR3 is TGTGCCAGCAGTGTTCGGGAGGGCGATACAACAGATACGCAGTATTTT.